This T cell receptor (beta chain) was found in a study of blood T cell repertoires in COVID-19. Here immunoSEQ multiplex PCR was the method, and the copy in TCRdb shows in-frame clones only, minus some. Of about 26,000 clones listed, 75% to 90% are singletons. From germline, CDR1 is MDHEN and CDR2 SYDVKM. Trimming cost V 2 bases and J 7 bases, with 13 bases left between them. The CDR3 extends over 14 amino acids. The V and J genes are TRBV28 and TRBJ2-3; D is ambiguous. The sample taken for sequencing was peripheral blood. The TCR comes from a human donor in a cohort sampled during active COVID-19. This chain's CDR3 is CASSLPALLYTQYF. CDR3 nucleotide sequence: TGTGCCAGCAGTTTACCTGCACTTTTATATACGCAGTATTTT. Drawing the rest from reference TRBV28 and TRBJ2-3, the complete variable domain is DVKVTQSSRYLVKRTGEKVFLECVQDMDHENMFWYRQDPGLGLRLIYFSYDVKMKEKGDIPEGYSVSREKKERFSLILESASTNQTSMYLCASSLPALLYTQYFGPGTRLTVL.